These T cell receptor beta chains were read from a single sample in a study of identical twins. TCRdb analysed the 5' RACE reads with MiXCR anew, one entry per CDR3 protein. The data contain some 690,000 distinct CDR3 sequences, less than 25% of them singletons. The sample also formed part of further work on T cells expressing NK-cell markers.

Source material: PBMCs. The source is a woman between 18 and 29 years old in good health. CDR3s include the opening cysteine and the closing phenylalanine or tryptophan. Each record gives: clone size, V gene, D gene, J gene, CDR3 protein, CDR3 DNA. A D gene is named only where the DNA matches it firmly. Clone size appears in some rows only: once, few, many, or a class for an expanded clone.

clone_size: few
v_call: TRBV20-1
d_call: NA
j_call: TRBJ2-5
cdr3_aa: CSARDPYGRETYGTQYF
cdr3_nt: TGCAGTGCTAGAGATCCCTACGGTAGGGAGACCTACGGGACCCAGTACTTC

clone_size: NA
v_call: TRBV12-3/TRBV12-4
d_call: NA
j_call: TRBJ1-1
cdr3_aa: CASSFLGMEAFF
cdr3_nt: TGTGCCAGCAGTTTCCTAGGTATGGAAGCTTTCTTT

clone_size: NA
v_call: TRBV18
d_call: NA
j_call: TRBJ2-7
cdr3_aa: CASSPMLSLAQAYEQYF
cdr3_nt: TGTGCCAGCTCACCAATGTTGTCGCTAGCGCAGGCCTACGAGCAGTACTTC

clone_size: NA
v_call: TRBV11-2
d_call: TRBD2
j_call: TRBJ2-1
cdr3_aa: CASTHLGREGGPYNEQFF
cdr3_nt: TGTGCCAGCACCCACCTGGGGCGGGAGGGTGGTCCTTACAATGAGCAGTTCTTC

clone_size: many
v_call: TRBV7-2
d_call: NA
j_call: TRBJ2-5
cdr3_aa: CASSILGGETQYF
cdr3_nt: TGTGCCAGCAGCATCCTGGGGGGAGAGACCCAGTACTTC

clone_size: many
v_call: TRBV10-3
d_call: NA
j_call: TRBJ1-1
cdr3_aa: CAISVGEWDTEAFF
cdr3_nt: TGTGCCATCAGTGTTGGAGAATGGGACACTGAAGCTTTCTTT

clone_size: NA
v_call: TRBV20-1
d_call: NA
j_call: TRBJ1-2
cdr3_aa: CSAAGRSHGYTF
cdr3_nt: TGCAGTGCAGCAGGACGGAGCCATGGCTACACCTTC

clone_size: few
v_call: TRBV20-1
d_call: TRBD2
j_call: TRBJ2-1
cdr3_aa: CSARDVGLAGGRNEQFF
cdr3_nt: TGCAGTGCTAGAGATGTAGGACTAGCGGGGGGTCGAAATGAGCAGTTCTTC

clone_size: NA
v_call: TRBV18
d_call: NA
j_call: TRBJ2-7
cdr3_aa: CASSPPSGGAYEQYF
cdr3_nt: TGTGCCAGCTCACCACCTTCGGGTGGGGCCTACGAGCAGTACTTC

clone_size: few
v_call: TRBV10-3
d_call: NA
j_call: TRBJ2-2
cdr3_aa: CAIRRDALNTGELFF
cdr3_nt: TGTGCCATCAGGCGGGACGCCTTAAACACCGGGGAGCTGTTTTTT

clone_size: few
v_call: TRBV29-1
d_call: NA
j_call: TRBJ2-7
cdr3_aa: CSVKELYSPEQYF
cdr3_nt: TGCAGCGTCAAAGAGCTTTACAGTCCCGAGCAGTACTTC

clone_size: NA
v_call: TRBV3-1
d_call: NA
j_call: TRBJ1-2
cdr3_aa: CASSLKGVNDGYTF
cdr3_nt: TGTGCCAGCAGCCTTAAGGGGGTAAACGATGGCTACACCTTC

clone_size: few
v_call: TRBV11-3
d_call: NA
j_call: TRBJ2-7
cdr3_aa: CASSLERSRGEQYF
cdr3_nt: TGTGCCAGCAGCTTAGAACGGTCTCGGGGCGAGCAGTACTTC

clone_size: NA
v_call: TRBV6-5
d_call: NA
j_call: TRBJ1-6
cdr3_aa: CASSSIGSPLHF
cdr3_nt: TGTGCCAGCAGTTCGATTGGGTCACCCCTCCACTTT

clone_size: NA
v_call: TRBV27
d_call: TRBD2
j_call: TRBJ2-1
cdr3_aa: CASSFQGSGLYNEQFF
cdr3_nt: TGTGCCAGCAGTTTCCAGGGTAGCGGGCTCTACAATGAGCAGTTCTTC

clone_size: NA
v_call: TRBV27
d_call: NA
j_call: TRBJ2-3
cdr3_aa: CASSITLMGDTQYF
cdr3_nt: TGTGCCAGCAGTATCACCCTGATGGGAGATACGCAGTATTTT

clone_size: NA
v_call: TRBV10-3
d_call: TRBD2
j_call: TRBJ2-3
cdr3_aa: CAISATSGSITQYF
cdr3_nt: TGTGCCATCAGTGCGACTAGCGGGAGCATCACGCAGTATTTT

clone_size: many
v_call: TRBV7-2
d_call: NA
j_call: TRBJ2-1
cdr3_aa: CASSLARGDEQFF
cdr3_nt: TGTGCCAGCAGCTTAGCCAGGGGGGATGAGCAGTTCTTC

clone_size: few
v_call: TRBV6-2/TRBV6-3
d_call: NA
j_call: TRBJ2-1
cdr3_aa: CASSPRPRTEQFF
cdr3_nt: TGTGCCAGCAGCCCACGACCCAGGACTGAGCAGTTCTTC

clone_size: few
v_call: TRBV5-6
d_call: NA
j_call: TRBJ1-2
cdr3_aa: CATETRANYGYTF
cdr3_nt: TGTGCCACCGAGACACGGGCTAACTATGGCTACACCTTC

clone_size: few
v_call: TRBV12-3/TRBV12-4
d_call: NA
j_call: TRBJ2-3
cdr3_aa: CASSQGTGRNTQYF
cdr3_nt: TGTGCCAGCAGCCAGGGGACTGGTCGAAATACGCAGTATTTT